This TCR beta chain comes out of a study of T-cell memory formation after mild COVID-19. TCRdb recomputed calls from the 5' RACE reads with MiXCR, one row per CDR3 protein. In the table there are tens of thousands of distinct CDR3 sequences, approximately 14% of which are singletons. CDR3 size: 18 residues. J lost 2 bases, V lost 3 bases, and 12 bases had no gene match. The germline CDR1 and CDR2 sequences are SGHTA and FQGNSA. This clonotype was seen more than once but under ten times. The TCR sequence derives from an adult woman who had mild COVID-19 (a few samples of this study predate the infection). Cell type and time point are not known. Sample: PBMCs or a T cell subset sorted from them (not recorded which). The rearrangement joins TRBV7-2 to TRBJ2-1; 8 nucleotides agree with TRBD2. This CDR3 reads CASSFGPGGGYTYNEQFF. In nucleotides, the CDR3 is TGTGCCAGCAGCTTCGGTCCGGGCGGGGGGTATACCTACAATGAGCAGTTCTTC.